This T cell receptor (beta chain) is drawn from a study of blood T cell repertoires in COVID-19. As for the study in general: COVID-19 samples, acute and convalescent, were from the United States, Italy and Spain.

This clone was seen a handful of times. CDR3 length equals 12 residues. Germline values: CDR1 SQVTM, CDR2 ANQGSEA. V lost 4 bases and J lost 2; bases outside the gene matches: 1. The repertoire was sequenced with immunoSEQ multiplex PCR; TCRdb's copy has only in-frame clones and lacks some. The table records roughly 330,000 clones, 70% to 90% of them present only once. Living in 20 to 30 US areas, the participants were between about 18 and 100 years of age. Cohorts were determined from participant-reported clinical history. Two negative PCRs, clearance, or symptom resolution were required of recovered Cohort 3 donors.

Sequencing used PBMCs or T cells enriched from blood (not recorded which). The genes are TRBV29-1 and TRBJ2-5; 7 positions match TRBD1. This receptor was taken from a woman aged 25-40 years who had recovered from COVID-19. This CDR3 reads CSVGGQQETQYF. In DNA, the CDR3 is TGCAGCGTTGGGGGACAGCAAGAGACCCAGTACTTC. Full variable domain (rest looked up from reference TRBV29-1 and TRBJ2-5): SAVISQKPSRDICQRGTSLTIQCQVDSQVTMMFWYRQQPGQSLTLIATANQGSEATYESGFVIDKFPISRPNLTFSTLTVSNMSPEDSSIYLCSVGGQQETQYFGPGTRLLVL.